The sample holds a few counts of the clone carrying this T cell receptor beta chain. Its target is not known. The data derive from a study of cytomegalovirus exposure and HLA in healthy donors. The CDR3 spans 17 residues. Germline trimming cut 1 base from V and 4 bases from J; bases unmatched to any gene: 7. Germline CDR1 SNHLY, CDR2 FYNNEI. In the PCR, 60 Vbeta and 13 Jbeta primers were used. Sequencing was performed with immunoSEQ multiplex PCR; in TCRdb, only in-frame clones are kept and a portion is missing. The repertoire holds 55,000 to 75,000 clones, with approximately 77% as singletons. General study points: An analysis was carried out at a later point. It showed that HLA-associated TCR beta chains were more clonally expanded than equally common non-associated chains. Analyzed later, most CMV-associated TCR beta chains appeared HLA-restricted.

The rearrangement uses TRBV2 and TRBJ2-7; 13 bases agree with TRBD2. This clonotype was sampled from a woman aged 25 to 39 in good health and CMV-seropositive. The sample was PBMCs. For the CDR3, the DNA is TGTGCCAGCAGTGAAGGCGGAGGACTAGCGGGAGAATACGAGCAGTACTTC. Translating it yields CASSEGGGLAGEYEQYF.